This T cell receptor (beta chain) was sequenced during a study of radiation and T cells in renal cell carcinoma. Study-wide results and limits: From baseline, blood top tumor clonotypes peaked at 2 weeks post-radiation.

In the case of this clone: Its antigen is as yet unknown.

CDR1 and CDR2 (germline): MNHNS, SASEGT. The V and J ends lost 9 bases and 0 bases respectively, with 14 bases between them. This CDR3 has 15 amino acids. Time point in this sample: blood 4 weeks post-SBRT, at nephrectomy. Treatment indicated: 15 Gy SBRT to primary tumor, nephrectomy 4 weeks later. Nephrectomy followed 15 Gy stereotactic body radiation by 4 weeks. Produced via immunoSEQ multiplex PCR; TCRdb's table is partial and in-frame only. The sample has 60,000 to 75,000 clones; 60% to 85% are singletons. This specimen was blood, taken from a patient whose treatment included radiotherapy and nephrectomy. The TCR comes from a man between 60 and 75 years old with renal cell carcinoma. J is TRBJ1-4 and V is TRBV6-1, with a weak D call TRBD1 (5 bases). Here the CDR3 DNA reads TGTGCCAGATCCGAGACAGACGCAACTAATGAAAAACTGTTTTTT. Encoded protein: CARSETDATNEKLFF.